This TCR beta chain was obtained from a study of T cells in Graves' hyperthyroidism and ophthalmopathy (dated by TCRdb to between 2018 and 2021). About the investigation overall: Peripheral blood was sampled at the time of initial diagnosis, prior to any treatment. Following sampling, methimazole starting at 30 mg daily was given to hyperthyroidism patients, and high-dose intravenous methylprednisolone was given to ophthalmopathy patients. The paper reports TCR Vbeta CDR3 sequencing of about 140 peripheral blood samples: under 45 ophthalmopathy, about 75 hyperthyroidism and 17 progressor patients. Prospective prediction of ophthalmopathy was tested in an independent validation cohort consisting of 18 hyperthyroidism patients and 15 to 17 patients who later progressed to ophthalmopathy. In several Graves' hyperthyroidism patients, the study also compared T-cell repertoires from thyroid tissue with T-cell repertoires from blood. For training and testing, the roughly 93 patients in the discovery cohort were randomly divided in a 7:3 ratio. To identify TCR V-J signatures that set the groups apart, the researchers used a discovery cohort of 100 patients, made up of some 41 with Graves' ophthalmopathy and 57 with stable Graves' hyperthyroidism. The investigation overall reported the following: A model built on a 13 V-J signature distinguished ophthalmopathy from stable hyperthyroidism, reaching around 90% sensitivity and about 81% specificity in cross-validation and 80%/75% in testing. Most expanded thyroid clonotypes (frequency above 0.001) were also detected in blood, a finding suggesting that blood repertoires may reflect thyroid immune responses. Sample size was not statistically predetermined, and blinding of investigators to group allocation was not performed. In validation, the model predicted progression to ophthalmopathy a median of around six months before onset, with 70% to 71% sensitivity and 72.22% specificity.

Moderately to severely active disease, a Clinical Activity Score of at least 3, a NOSPECS grade of at least 4, and a duration under 3 months were present in ophthalmopathy patients. Any patient with an uncontrolled infection, another autoimmune disease, pregnancy or lactation was excluded. Diagnoses were established on the basis of clinical symptoms, serum thyroxine and TRAb, thyroid ultrasound, and orbital computed tomography. PBMCs were isolated from roughly 10 ml of fresh peripheral blood by Ficoll-Paque density gradient centrifugation. Trizol reagent was used to extract total RNA, and RNA quality was then checked on an Agilent 2100 Bioanalyzer. From the cysteine up to the phenylalanine, the CDR3 has a length of 12 residues. The CDR3 DNA has 36 bases and is translated from base 1. V is shortened by 7 bases, J by 9 bases, and the region joining them spans 10 bases. The germline V gene provides CDR1 MDHEN and CDR2 SYDVKM.

The TCR beta CDR3 regions were amplified from RNA transcripts. For the first round of RT-PCR on the TCR CDR3, the HTBI primer set was used together with the Qiagen OneStep RT-PCR kit. Libraries were constructed in a second round of multiplex PCR, after which size selection and purification were performed. Paired-end sequencing of the libraries was performed with 100 bp reads on an Illumina HiSeq2000. On the authors' methods: Raw data were processed with SOAPnuke, discarding reads with adapters, uncalled bases, mean Phred below 15, or no exact constant-primer or identifier match. High-quality paired reads were merged using COPE v1.2.5, and each unique nucleotide sequence was defined as a clonotype. MiTCR v1.1 was used to align clonotypes to the IMGT TRBV, TRBD and TRBJ reference segments. The analysis was restricted to V-J combinations with a frequency above 0.0001, which together covered 99% to 99.2% of the repertoires. The TCS score was defined as F50 (clonal expansion) divided by E x V (chaos), with BLOSUM62-based TCRdist calculated between CDR3 peptides within each V-J. Welch's t-statistics and random forest reduced approximately 520 V-J features to 10 to 15, which were used in a naive Bayes classifier (R e1071). TCRdb reprocessing: public reads trimmed at Q25 with fastp, clones called with MiXCR, in-frame beta chains kept. Identical CDR3 proteins give one entry, which carries the most common genes and DNA. None of the V and J calls come from the authors' own analysis; TCRdb made them. The sample table holds around 570,000 distinct CDR3 sequences, of which about 20% were seen once. The ten largest clones represent approximately 48% of the sample.

This clonotype was recorded at least ten times. Its target antigen remains unknown. Base qualities are missing; no much larger clone stands one base away. The receptor comes from a man aged 40-49 years with Graves' ophthalmopathy. The rearrangement joined TRBV28 to TRBJ1-6, with the D gene not clear enough to name. Sequenced material: blood. The CDR3 amino acid sequence is: CASKRAGSPLHF. In nucleotide form, the sequence is TGTGCCAGCAAAAGGGCAGGTTCACCCCTCCACTTT.